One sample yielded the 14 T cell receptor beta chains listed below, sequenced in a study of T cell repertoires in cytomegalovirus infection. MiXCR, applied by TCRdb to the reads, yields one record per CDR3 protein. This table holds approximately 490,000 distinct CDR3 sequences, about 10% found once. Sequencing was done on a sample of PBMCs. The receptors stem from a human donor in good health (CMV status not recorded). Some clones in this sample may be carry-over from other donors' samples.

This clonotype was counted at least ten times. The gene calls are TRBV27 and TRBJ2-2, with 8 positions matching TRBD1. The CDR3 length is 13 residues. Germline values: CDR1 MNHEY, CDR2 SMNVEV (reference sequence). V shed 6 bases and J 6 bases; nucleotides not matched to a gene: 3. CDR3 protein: CASRQGAPGELFF. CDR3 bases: TGTGCCAGCAGGCAGGGGGCCCCCGGGGAGCTGTTTTTT.

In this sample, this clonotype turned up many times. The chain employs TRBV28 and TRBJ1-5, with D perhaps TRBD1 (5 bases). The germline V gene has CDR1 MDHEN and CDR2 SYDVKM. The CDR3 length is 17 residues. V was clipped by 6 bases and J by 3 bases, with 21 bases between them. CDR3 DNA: TGTGCCAGCAGGACCGCGGGACGACGTAAAGTCAATCAGCCCCAGCATTTT. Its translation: CASRTAGRRKVNQPQHF.

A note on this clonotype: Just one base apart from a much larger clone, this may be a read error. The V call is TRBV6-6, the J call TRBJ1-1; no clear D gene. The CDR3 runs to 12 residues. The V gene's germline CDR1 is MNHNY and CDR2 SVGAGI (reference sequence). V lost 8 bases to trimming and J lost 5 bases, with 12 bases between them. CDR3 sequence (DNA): TGTGCCAGCGCCCTAGGTCCTACTGAAGCTTTCTTT. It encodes CASALGPTEAFF.

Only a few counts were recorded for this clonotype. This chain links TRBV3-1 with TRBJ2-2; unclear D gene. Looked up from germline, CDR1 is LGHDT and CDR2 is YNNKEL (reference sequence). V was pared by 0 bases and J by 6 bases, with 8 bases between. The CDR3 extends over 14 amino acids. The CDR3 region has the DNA TGTGCCAGCAGCCAAGATAAGAGTGCCGGGGAGCTGTTTTTT. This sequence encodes CASSQDKSAGELFF. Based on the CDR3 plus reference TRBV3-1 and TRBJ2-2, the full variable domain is DTAVSQTPKYLVTQMGNDKSIKCEQNLGHDTMYWYKQDSKKFLKIMFSYNNKELIINETVPNRFSPKSPDKAHLNLHINSLELGDSAVYFCASSQDKSAGELFFGEGSRLTVL.

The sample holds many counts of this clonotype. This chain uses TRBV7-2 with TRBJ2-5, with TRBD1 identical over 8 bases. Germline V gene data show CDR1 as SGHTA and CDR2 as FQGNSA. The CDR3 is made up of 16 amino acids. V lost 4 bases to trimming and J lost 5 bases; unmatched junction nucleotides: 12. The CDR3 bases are TGTGCCAGCAGCTCTTACCCGGACAGGGCAGACGAGACCCAGTACTTC. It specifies CASSSYPDRADETQYF.

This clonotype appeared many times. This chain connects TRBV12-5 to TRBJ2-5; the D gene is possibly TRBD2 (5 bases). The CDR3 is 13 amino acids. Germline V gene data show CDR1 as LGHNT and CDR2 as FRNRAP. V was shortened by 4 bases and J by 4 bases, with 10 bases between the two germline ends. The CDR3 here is CASGSGNRETQYF. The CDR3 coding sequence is TGTGCTAGTGGTTCCGGGAACCGAGAGACCCAGTACTTC.

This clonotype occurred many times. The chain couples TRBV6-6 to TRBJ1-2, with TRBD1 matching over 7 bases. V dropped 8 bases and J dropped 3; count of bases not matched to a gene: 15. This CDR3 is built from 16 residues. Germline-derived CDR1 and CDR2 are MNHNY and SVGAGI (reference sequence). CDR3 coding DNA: TGTGCCAGCGTTCAAAAGGGACAGAGTAAGGACTATGGCTACACCTTC. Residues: CASVQKGQSKDYGYTF.

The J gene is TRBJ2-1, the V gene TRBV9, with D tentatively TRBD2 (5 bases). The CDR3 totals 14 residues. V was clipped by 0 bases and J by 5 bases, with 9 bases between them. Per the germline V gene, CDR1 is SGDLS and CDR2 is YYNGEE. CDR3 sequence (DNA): TGTGCCAGCAGCGTAGACCCGACTAACAATGAGCAGTTCTTC. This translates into CASSVDPTNNEQFF.

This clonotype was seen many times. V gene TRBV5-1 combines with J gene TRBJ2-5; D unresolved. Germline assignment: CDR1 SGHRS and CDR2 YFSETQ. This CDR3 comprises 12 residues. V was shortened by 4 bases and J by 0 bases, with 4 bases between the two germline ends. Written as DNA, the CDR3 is TGCGCCAGCAGCCATTACCAAGAGACCCAGTACTTC. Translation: CASSHYQETQYF.

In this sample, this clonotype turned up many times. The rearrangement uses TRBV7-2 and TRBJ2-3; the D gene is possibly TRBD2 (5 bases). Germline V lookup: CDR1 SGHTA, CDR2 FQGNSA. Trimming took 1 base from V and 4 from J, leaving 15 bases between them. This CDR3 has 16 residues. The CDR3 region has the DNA TGTGCCAGCAGCTTAGAGGGCCCGAGGGTGGCAGATACGCAGTATTTT. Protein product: CASSLEGPRVADTQYF.

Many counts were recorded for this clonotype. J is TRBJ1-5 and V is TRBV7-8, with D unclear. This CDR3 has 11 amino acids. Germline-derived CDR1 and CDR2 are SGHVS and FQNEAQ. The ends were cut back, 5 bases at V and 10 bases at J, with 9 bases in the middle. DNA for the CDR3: TGTGCCAGCAGCACATGGGGACCCCAGCATTTT. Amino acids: CASSTWGPQHF.

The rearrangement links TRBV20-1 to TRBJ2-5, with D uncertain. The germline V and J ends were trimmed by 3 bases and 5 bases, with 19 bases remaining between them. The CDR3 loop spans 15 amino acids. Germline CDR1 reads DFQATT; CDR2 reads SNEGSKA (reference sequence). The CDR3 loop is CSASVVRSAPETQYF. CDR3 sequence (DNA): TGCAGTGCTAGTGTTGTGCGGTCGGCCCCCGAGACCCAGTACTTC.

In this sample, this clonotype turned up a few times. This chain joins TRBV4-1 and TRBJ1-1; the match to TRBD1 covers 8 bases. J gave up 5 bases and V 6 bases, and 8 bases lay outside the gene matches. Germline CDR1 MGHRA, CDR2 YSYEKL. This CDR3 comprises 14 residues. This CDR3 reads CASSPGQVRTEAFF. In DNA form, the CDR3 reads TGCGCCAGCAGTCCGGGACAGGTTCGTACTGAAGCTTTCTTT.

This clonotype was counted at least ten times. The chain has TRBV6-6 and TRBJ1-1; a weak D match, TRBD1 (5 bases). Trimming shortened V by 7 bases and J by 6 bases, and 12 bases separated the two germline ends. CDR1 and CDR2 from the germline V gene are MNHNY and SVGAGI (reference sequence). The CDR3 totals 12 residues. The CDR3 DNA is TGTGCCAGCACCGGTGGGGGGGCTGAAGCTTTCTTT. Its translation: CASTGGGAEAFF.